Following are 7 T cell receptor beta chains from one sample sequenced in a study of early T cells in non-severe SARS-CoV-2 infection. Each CDR3 protein is one row after TCRdb ran MiXCR on the 5' RACE reads. This table has 50,000 to 70,000 distinct CDR3 sequences, roughly an eighth appearing once. The specimen sequenced was whole blood. Receptors originate from an adult who was a healthcare worker with PCR-confirmed SARS-CoV-2 infection or an uninfected control (not recorded which).

This clonotype showed up just a few times. The rearrangement joins TRBV29-1 to TRBJ2-7; D is uncertain. The CDR3 runs 12 residues. V lost 1 base to trimming and J lost 7 bases, with 11 bases between them. Germline V gives CDR1 SQVTM, CDR2 ANQGSEA. The CDR3 sequence is CSVEGLGREQYF. The CDR3 bases are TGCAGCGTTGAAGGTCTGGGTCGGGAGCAGTACTTC.

This clonotype was picked up many times. V usage is TRBV28 and J usage is TRBJ2-5; D gene ambiguous. CDR1 is MDHEN, CDR2 SYDVKM, per germline. The V end was cut by 5 bases, the J end by 0 bases, with 19 bases between. CDR3 length equals 17 residues. Here the CDR3 reads CASSEAAGPLYQETQYF. DNA for the CDR3: TGTGCCAGCAGTGAGGCAGCTGGACCCTTGTACCAAGAGACCCAGTACTTC.

This clonotype was counted a few times. CDR3 sequence reads: CASSSGHTAVTEQFF. CDR3 sequence (DNA): TGTGCCAGCAGCTCCGGACATACGGCGGTCACGGAGCAGTTCTTC. This chain connects TRBV11-2 to TRBJ2-1; tentatively, D is TRBD1 (5 bases). V was clipped by 4 bases and J by 10 bases, with 20 bases between them. The CDR3 is 15 residues long. Germline assignment: CDR1 SGHAT and CDR2 FQNNGV.

This clonotype was detected only a few times. This rearrangement joins TRBV7-9 to TRBJ1-4; D is unresolved. Trimming left V 5 bases short and J 6 bases short, with 4 bases between. The CDR3 is 11 residues long. CDR1 is SEHNR, CDR2 FQNEAQ, per germline (reference sequence). CDR3 DNA sequence: TGTGCCAGCAGCCAAGATGAAAAACTGTTTTTT. Its protein is CASSQDEKLFF.

The chain combines TRBV3-1 with TRBJ1-1; D not resolved. CDR3 length: 13 residues. Germline values: CDR1 LGHDT, CDR2 YNNKEL (reference sequence). Trimming took off 2 bases at V and 5 bases at J, with 9 bases between the two ends. CDR3 loop: CASSQMLGTEAFF. CDR3 in DNA: TGTGCCAGCAGCCAAATGCTTGGGACTGAAGCTTTCTTT.

This clonotype was seen a single time. J is TRBJ2-3 and V is TRBV29-1; D call uncertain. Germline lookup yields CDR1 SQVTM and CDR2 ANQGSEA. Trimming stripped 5 bases from V and 4 bases from J, with 19 bases between. The CDR3 sequence is 15 residues long. The CDR3 sequence: CSVTIEFHPSDTQYF. The CDR3 DNA reads TGCAGCGTTACTATTGAGTTCCACCCGTCAGATACGCAGTATTTT.

As concerns this clonotype: Mismatch with germline at one junction end may stem from a read error. The chain combines TRBV6-2 or TRBV6-3 with TRBJ1-1, with 7 bases lining up with TRBD1. The V gene's germline CDR1 is MNHEY and CDR2 SVGEGT. The CDR3 runs to 16 residues. Here the CDR3 DNA reads TGTGTCAGCGCCCCTCTCTACCGGGACAGCCTCGGTGAAGCTTTCTTT. This encodes CVSAPLYRDSLGEAFF.